Presented here are 5 T cell receptor beta chains from one specimen sequenced in a study of cytomegalovirus exposure and HLA in healthy donors. Only in-frame clones appear in the TCRdb table, and some are missing; sequencing was by immunoSEQ multiplex PCR. The sample contains hundreds of thousands of clones, approximately 90% of which appear only once. Sequenced material: PBMCs. The receptors shown here come from a woman aged 18-35 years in good health and CMV-seronegative.

The V and J genes are TRBV28 and TRBJ2-7; D might be TRBD2 (6 bases). Trimming shortened V by 7 bases and J by 0 bases, and 19 bases separated the two germline ends. This CDR3 region has 16 residues. CDR1 is MDHEN and CDR2 is SYDVKM in the germline V gene. The CDR3 bases are TGTGCCAGCACCAGGTCCACAGCGGGTCTCTCCTACGAGCAGTACTTC. Its translation: CASTRSTAGLSYEQYF. The full variable domain, in which reference TRBV28 and TRBJ2-7 provide the parts outside the CDR3, is DVKVTQSSRYLVKRTGEKVFLECVQDMDHENMFWYRQDPGLGLRLIYFSYDVKMKEKGDIPEGYSVSREKKERFSLILESASTNQTSMYLCASTRSTAGLSYEQYFGPGTRLTVT.

This clone has a single count. J is TRBJ1-1 and V is TRBV6-5; no reliable D call. V was shortened by 0 bases and J by 5 bases, with 13 bases between the two germline ends. Germline values: CDR1 MNHEY, CDR2 SVGAGI. This CDR3 has 15 residues. Here the CDR3 reads CASSYSIVAGTEAFF. CDR3 nucleotide sequence: TGTGCCAGCAGTTACTCGATTGTGGCGGGTACTGAAGCTTTCTTT.

V and J are TRBV25-1 and TRBJ2-3; 9 bases fit TRBD2. Germline V gene lookup returns CDR1 MGHDK and CDR2 SYGVNS. The CDR3 has 16 residues. The V gene end was trimmed by 4 bases and the J gene end by 2 bases; junction bases not matched to a gene: 7. The CDR3 spells CASSGWREGPTDTQYF. DNA of the CDR3: TGTGCCAGCAGTGGATGGCGGGAGGGCCCCACAGATACGCAGTATTTT. Combining the CDR3 with reference TRBV25-1 and TRBJ2-3 gives the whole variable domain EADIYQTPRYLVIGTGKKITLECSQTMGHDKMYWYQQDPGMELHLIHYSYGVNSTEKGDLSSESTVSRIRTEHFPLTLESARPSHTSQYLCASSGWREGPTDTQYFGPGTRLTVL.

The table lists this clone with a few counts. J is TRBJ1-6 and V is TRBV4-1; a possible D gene is TRBD1 (6 bases). CDR1 and CDR2 from the germline V gene are MGHRA and YSYEKL. The CDR3 extends over 15 amino acids. Between the trimmed V and J ends, which lost 1 base and 7 bases, there was a span of 11 bases. The CDR3 region has the DNA TGCGCCAGCAGCCAAGTCGGGGACATGAATTCACCCCTCCACTTT. It specifies CASSQVGDMNSPLHF.

This rearrangement joins TRBV4-1 to TRBJ1-2, with 7 bases that match TRBD1. The CDR3 is 15 residues long. Trimming at V came to 1 base and at J to 5 bases, leaving 7 bases not matched to a gene. CDR1 is MGHRA and CDR2 is YSYEKL in the germline V gene. DNA for the CDR3: TGCGCCAGCAGCCAAGTGGGGGCAGGGGGGTATGGCTACACCTTC. Translated, it gives CASSQVGAGGYGYTF.